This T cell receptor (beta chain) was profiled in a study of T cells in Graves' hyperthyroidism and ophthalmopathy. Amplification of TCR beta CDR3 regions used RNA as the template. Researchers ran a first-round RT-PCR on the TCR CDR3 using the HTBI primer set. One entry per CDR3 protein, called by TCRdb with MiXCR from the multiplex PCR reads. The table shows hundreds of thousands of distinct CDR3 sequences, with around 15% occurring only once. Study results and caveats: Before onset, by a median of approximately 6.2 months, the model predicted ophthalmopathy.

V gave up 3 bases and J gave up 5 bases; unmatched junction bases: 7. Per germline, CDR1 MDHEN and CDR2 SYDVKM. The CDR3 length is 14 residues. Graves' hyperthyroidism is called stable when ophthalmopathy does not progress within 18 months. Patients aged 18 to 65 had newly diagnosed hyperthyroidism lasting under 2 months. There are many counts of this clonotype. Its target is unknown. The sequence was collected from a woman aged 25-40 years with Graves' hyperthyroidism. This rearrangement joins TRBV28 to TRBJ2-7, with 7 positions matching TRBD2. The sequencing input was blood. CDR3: CASSFRGRDDEQYF. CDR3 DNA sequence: TGTGCCAGCAGTTTCCGGGGGAGGGATGACGAGCAGTACTTC. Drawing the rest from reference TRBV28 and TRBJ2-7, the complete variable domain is DVKVTQSSRYLVKRTGEKVFLECVQDMDHENMFWYRQDPGLGLRLIYFSYDVKMKEKGDIPEGYSVSREKKERFSLILESASTNQTSMYLCASSFRGRDDEQYFGPGTRLTVT.